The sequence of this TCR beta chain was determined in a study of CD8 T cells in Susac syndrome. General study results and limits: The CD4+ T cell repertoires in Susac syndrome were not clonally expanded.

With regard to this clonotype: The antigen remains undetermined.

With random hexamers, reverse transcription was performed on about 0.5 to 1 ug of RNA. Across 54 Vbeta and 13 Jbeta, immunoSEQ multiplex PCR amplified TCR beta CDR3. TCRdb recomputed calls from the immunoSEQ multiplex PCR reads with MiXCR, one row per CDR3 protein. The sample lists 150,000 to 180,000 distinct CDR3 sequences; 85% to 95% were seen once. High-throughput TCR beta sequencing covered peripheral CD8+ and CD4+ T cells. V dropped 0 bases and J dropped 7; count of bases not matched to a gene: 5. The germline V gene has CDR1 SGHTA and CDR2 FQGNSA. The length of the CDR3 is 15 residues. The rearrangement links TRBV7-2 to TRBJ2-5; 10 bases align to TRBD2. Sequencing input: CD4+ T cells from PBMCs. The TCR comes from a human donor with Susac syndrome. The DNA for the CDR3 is TGTGCCAGCAGCTTAGCCCTAGCGGGGGCCCCGACCCAGTACTTC. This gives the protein CASSLALAGAPTQYF.